The 8 T cell receptor beta chains given below trace back to one sample, sequenced in a study of T cell responses to AZD1222 COVID-19 vaccine. TCRdb's table, derived via immunoSEQ multiplex PCR, lists solely in-frame clones and lacks some. The sample carries about 150,000 clones, 75% to 95% recorded once. The material was peripheral blood, obtained on day 0 of AZD1222 vaccination. The receptors come from an adult in good health.

This clone was observed a handful of times. This chain connects TRBV2 to TRBJ2-7, with 7 bases matching TRBD1. CDR1 SNHLY and CDR2 FYNNEI come from the germline V gene. The junction had 13 bases not matched to a gene; V was cut back by 6 bases and J by 2 bases. The CDR3 extends over 16 amino acids. In nucleotides, the CDR3 is TGTGCCAGCAGGGTCAACAGGGGATGGAGCCCCTACGAGCAGTACTTC. Its translation is CASRVNRGWSPYEQYF. Full variable domain (remainder filled in from reference TRBV2 and TRBJ2-7): EPEVTQTPSHQVTQMGQEVILRCVPISNHLYFYWYRQILGQKVEFLVSFYNNEISEKSEIFDDQFSVERPDGSNFTLKIRSTKLEDSAMYFCASRVNRGWSPYEQYFGPGTRLTVT.

V gene TRBV7-2 combines with J gene TRBJ2-1, with 12 nucleotides matching TRBD2. The germline V gene encodes CDR1 SGHTA and CDR2 FQGNSA. The CDR3 has 17 amino acids. V lost 5 bases to trimming and J lost 7 bases; unmatched junction nucleotides: 12. DNA for the CDR3: TGTGCCAGCAGCCTCGAGAGGGCTAGCGGGAGGGTAAATGAGCAGTTCTTC. Protein: CASSLERASGRVNEQFF.

The V gene is TRBV7-2, the J gene TRBJ2-7; 7 nucleotides agree with TRBD1. Germline V CDR1 and CDR2: SGHTA, FQGNSA. Trimming took 1 base from V and 4 from J; bases not matched to a gene: 4. The CDR3 totals 14 residues. This CDR3 is CASSLGRQGYEQYF. The CDR3 bases are TGTGCCAGCAGCTTAGGACGACAGGGTTACGAGCAGTACTTC.

The chain combines TRBV14 with TRBJ2-7; the D call may be TRBD1 or TRBD2 (6 bases each). Germline CDR1 and CDR2: SGHDN and FVKESK. V lost 0 bases and J 5 bases, leaving 11 bases between the germline ends. This CDR3 region has 14 residues. The CDR3 DNA reads as TGTGCCAGCAGCCAAGAATGGAGGGGGGACGAGCAGTACTTC. This encodes CASSQEWRGDEQYF.

The chain recombines TRBV7-6 with TRBJ1-1; D possibly corresponds to TRBD1 (5 bases). The CDR3 length is 15 residues. Germline-derived CDR1 and CDR2 are SGHVS and FNYEAQ. The V end was cut by 5 bases, the J end by 7 bases, with 20 bases between. Written as DNA, the CDR3 is TGTGCCAGCAGCAAGACAGTTGTGATGACTGATGAAGCTTTCTTT. It encodes CASSKTVVMTDEAFF.

This clone showed up just once. This CDR3 is CASSQERISYEQYF. The CDR3 bases are TGCGCCAGCAGCCAAGAGCGAATCTCCTACGAGCAGTACTTC. The genes are TRBV4-3 and TRBJ2-7; no clear D. CDR3 length equals 14 residues. Trimming removed 0 bases from V and 0 bases from J, with 6 bases in between. Germline CDR1 reads LGHNA; CDR2 reads YSLEER.

The chain carries TRBV6-2 or TRBV6-3 and TRBJ2-3, with TRBD2 matching 7 bases. CDR3 length equals 15 residues. Germline CDR1 and CDR2: MNHEY and SVGEGT. V dropped 1 base and J dropped 4; count of bases not matched to a gene: 5. The CDR3: CASSYWGGLSDTQYF. The CDR3 bases are TGTGCCAGCAGTTACTGGGGGGGACTCTCAGATACGCAGTATTTT.

The chain recombines TRBV7-2 with TRBJ1-1; the D gene is possibly TRBD1 (5 bases). V lost 5 bases to trimming and J lost 14 bases, with 24 bases between them. Germline values: CDR1 SGHTA, CDR2 FQGNSA. This CDR3 has 14 residues. This CDR3 reads CASSQDLSIAGTFF. The DNA of the CDR3 is TGTGCCAGCAGCCAAGACCTATCGATTGCCGGGACCTTCTTT.